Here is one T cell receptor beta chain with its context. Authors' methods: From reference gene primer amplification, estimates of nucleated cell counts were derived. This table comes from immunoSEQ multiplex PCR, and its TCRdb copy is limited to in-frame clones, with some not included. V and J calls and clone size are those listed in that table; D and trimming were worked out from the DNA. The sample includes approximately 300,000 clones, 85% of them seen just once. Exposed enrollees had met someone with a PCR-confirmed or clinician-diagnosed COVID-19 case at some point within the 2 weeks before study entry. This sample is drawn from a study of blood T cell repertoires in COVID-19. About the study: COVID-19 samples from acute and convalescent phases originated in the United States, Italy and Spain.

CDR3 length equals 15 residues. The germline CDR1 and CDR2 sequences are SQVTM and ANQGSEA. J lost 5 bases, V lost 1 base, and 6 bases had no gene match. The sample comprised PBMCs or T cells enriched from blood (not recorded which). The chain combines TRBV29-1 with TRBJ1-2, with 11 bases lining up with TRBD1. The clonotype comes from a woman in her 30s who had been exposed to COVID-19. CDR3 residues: CSVEGTGGAFYGYTF. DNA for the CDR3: TGCAGCGTTGAAGGGACAGGGGGCGCTTTTTATGGCTACACCTTC.